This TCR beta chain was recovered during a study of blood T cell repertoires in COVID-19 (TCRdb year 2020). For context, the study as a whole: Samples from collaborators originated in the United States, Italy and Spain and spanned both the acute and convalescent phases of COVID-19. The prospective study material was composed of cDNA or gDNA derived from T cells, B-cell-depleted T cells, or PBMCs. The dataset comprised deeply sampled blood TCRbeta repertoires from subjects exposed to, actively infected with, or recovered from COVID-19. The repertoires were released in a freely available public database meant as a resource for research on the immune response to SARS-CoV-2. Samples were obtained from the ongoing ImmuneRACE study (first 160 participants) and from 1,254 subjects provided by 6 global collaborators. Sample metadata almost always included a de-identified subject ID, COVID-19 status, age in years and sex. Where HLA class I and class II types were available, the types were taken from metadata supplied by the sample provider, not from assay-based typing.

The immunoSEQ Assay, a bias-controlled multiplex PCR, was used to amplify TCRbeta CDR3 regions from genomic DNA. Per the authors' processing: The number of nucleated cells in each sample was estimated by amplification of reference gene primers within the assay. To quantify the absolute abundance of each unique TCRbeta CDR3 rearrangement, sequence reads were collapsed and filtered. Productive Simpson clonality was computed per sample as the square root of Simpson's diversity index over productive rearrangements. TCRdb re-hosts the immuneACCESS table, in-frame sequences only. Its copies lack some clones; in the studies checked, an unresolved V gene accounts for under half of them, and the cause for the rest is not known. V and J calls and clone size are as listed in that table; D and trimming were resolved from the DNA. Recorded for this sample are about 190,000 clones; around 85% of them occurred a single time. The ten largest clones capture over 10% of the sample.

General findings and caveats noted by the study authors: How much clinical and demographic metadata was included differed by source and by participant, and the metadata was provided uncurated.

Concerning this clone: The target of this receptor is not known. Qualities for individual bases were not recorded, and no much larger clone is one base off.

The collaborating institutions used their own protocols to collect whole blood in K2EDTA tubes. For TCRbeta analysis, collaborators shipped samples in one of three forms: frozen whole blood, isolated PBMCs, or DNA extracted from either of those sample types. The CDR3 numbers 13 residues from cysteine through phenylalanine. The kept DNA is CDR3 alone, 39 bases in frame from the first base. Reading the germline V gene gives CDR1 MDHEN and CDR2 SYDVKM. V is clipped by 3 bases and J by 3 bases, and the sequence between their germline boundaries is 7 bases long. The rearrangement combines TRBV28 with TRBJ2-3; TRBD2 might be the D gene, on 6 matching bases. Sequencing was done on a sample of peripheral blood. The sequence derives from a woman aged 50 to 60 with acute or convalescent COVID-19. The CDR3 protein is CASSLAGTDTQYF. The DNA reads TGTGCCAGCAGTTTGGCGGGGACAGATACGCAGTATTTT.